Listed below are T cell receptor beta chains from one sample, sequenced in a study of blood T cell repertoires in COVID-19. Only in-frame clones appear in the TCRdb table, and some are missing; sequencing was by immunoSEQ multiplex PCR. The table shows 150,000 to 200,000 clones, with about nine tenths occurring only once. Material: peripheral blood. Every receptor here comes from a man in his thirties or forties with COVID-19, enrolled during active disease. The CDR3 runs from the conserved cysteine through the conserved F or W. The D gene is left open where the match is weak.

CASSSGPTEAFF | NA | TRBJ1-1 | TRBV11-3
CASSPSGGIQPQHF | NA | TRBJ1-5 | TRBV6-4
CASRNRVAGTEAFF | NA | TRBJ1-1 | TRBV7-2
CASSQEAPGLAGNYEQYF | TRBD2 | TRBJ2-7 | TRBV4-2
CASSLIPGQGNSPLHF | TRBD1 | TRBJ1-6 | TRBV4-2
CASTLGGAEAFF | NA | TRBJ1-1 | TRBV12-3/TRBV12-4
CASSLGGLTDTQYF | NA | TRBJ2-3 | TRBV11-3
CASSLAGVYEQYF | NA | TRBJ2-7 | TRBV13
CASSPSTVYGYTF | NA | TRBJ1-2 | TRBV3-1/TRBV3-2
CASSPLTGGDTEAFF | TRBD1 | TRBJ1-1 | TRBV18
CASSQPPSGSSYNEQFF | TRBD2 | TRBJ2-1 | TRBV4-1
CASSPRGRNTGELFF | NA | TRBJ2-2 | TRBV2
CASSQFGRTVRGYTF | NA | TRBJ1-2 | TRBV4-3
CASSGRDRGSNQPQHF | TRBD1 | TRBJ1-5 | TRBV6-1
CASSWGLQETQYF | NA | TRBJ2-5 | TRBV6-5
CASSRQLATNEKLFF | NA | TRBJ1-4 | TRBV5-4
CASSRQGSSGNTIYF | TRBD1 | TRBJ1-3 | TRBV19
CASSFGTYTEAFF | NA | TRBJ1-1 | TRBV7-3
CASSPAEGLAANNEQFF | TRBD2 | TRBJ2-1 | TRBV7-9
CASRSHSGNYNEQFF | TRBD2 | TRBJ2-1 | TRBV25-1
CASSRRNSGSFGTDTQYF | TRBD2 | TRBJ2-3 | TRBV4-2
CASRTFPGQGYEQYF | TRBD1 | TRBJ2-7 | TRBV6-5
CASSPDPGQGEKDQPQHF | TRBD1 | TRBJ1-5 | TRBV7-6
CASSQGDRINYEQYF | TRBD1 | TRBJ2-7 | TRBV4-3
CASSESAAENSPLHF | NA | TRBJ1-6 | TRBV6-1
CASSETGVGYTF | TRBD1 | TRBJ1-2 | TRBV6-1
CASSLEDSSYNEQFF | NA | TRBJ2-1 | TRBV5-1
CASTRTGPYGYTF | TRBD1 | TRBJ1-2 | TRBV12-3/TRBV12-4
CASSIPTGTLVEAFF | NA | TRBJ1-1 | TRBV5-4
CAIKEQGKNIQYF | TRBD1 | TRBJ2-4 | TRBV10-3
CASSKTDSSSGRARNEQFF | TRBD2 | TRBJ2-1 | TRBV6-2/TRBV6-3
CASRPAGTINSPLHF | NA | TRBJ1-6 | TRBV19
CASSLRTGSREQYF | TRBD1 | TRBJ2-7 | TRBV28
CAIMGRGGSYNEQFF | TRBD2 | TRBJ2-1 | TRBV10-3
CATSDRDRGRVEQYF | TRBD1 | TRBJ2-7 | TRBV24-1
CASSLGGVGNEQFF | NA | TRBJ2-1 | TRBV7-2
CASSLDFQVSYNEQFF | NA | TRBJ2-1 | TRBV11-2
CASSDSGGGSTDTQYF | TRBD2 | TRBJ2-3 | TRBV6-4
CASSLRYGGEHNEQFF | TRBD2 | TRBJ2-1 | TRBV11-2
CASRGQGVGSPLHF | TRBD1 | TRBJ1-6 | TRBV19
CASPTLQHQETQYF | NA | TRBJ2-5 | TRBV2